The clone carrying this T cell receptor (beta chain) occurred a few times. Its antigen is as yet unknown. During colonoscopy, one to two rectal pinch biopsies were collected. This record belongs to a study of pediatric ulcerative colitis. Broader study findings: Blood-rectal clonal overlap within each person was significantly higher in ulcerative colitis patients than controls.

Sequencing was performed with immunoSEQ multiplex PCR; in TCRdb, only in-frame clones are kept and a portion is missing. The sample has roughly 49,000 clones, around 79% seen once. Germline lookup yields CDR1 MNHEY and CDR2 SVGAGI. The CDR3 consists of 14 residues. Trimming took 8 bases from V and 8 from J, leaving 16 bases between them. The specimen sequenced was gut tissue. This chain links TRBV6-5 with TRBJ1-6, with D tentatively TRBD1 (6 bases). The clonotype originates from a girl aged 10 to 17 with moderate ulcerative colitis. The CDR3 region has the DNA TGTGCCAGCGCGCCCGCCACAGGGTATTCACCCCTCCACTTT. Translating it yields CASAPATGYSPLHF.